This T cell receptor (beta chain) was sequenced in a study of blood T cell repertoires in COVID-19. Study background: Samples representing acute and convalescent COVID-19 were sourced from the United States, Italy and Spain. T cells, B-cell-depleted T cells, or PBMCs provided the cDNA or gDNA that served as material.

The CDR3 is 14 residues long. V gave up 5 bases and J gave up 7 bases, with 18 bases separating them. From germline, CDR1 is MNHEY and CDR2 SMNVEV (reference sequence). Methods used by the authors: How many nucleated cells were present was estimated from reference gene primer amplification. Profiled with immunoSEQ multiplex PCR; TCRdb holds only in-frame clones, not every one. That table furnishes V, J and clone size, whereas the DNA furnished D and trimming. Here the sample spans 150,000 or so clones, about 89% being singletons. There are a few counts of this clone. The sample consisted of peripheral blood. The TCR was taken from a man between 60 and 75 years old with active or convalescent COVID-19. The J gene is TRBJ2-7, the V gene TRBV27, with TRBD2 as a possible D gene (6 bases). CDR3 in amino acids: CASSRNPRAGEQYF. CDR3 coding DNA: TGTGCCAGCAGTCGCAACCCCCGGGCGGGAGAGCAGTACTTC.